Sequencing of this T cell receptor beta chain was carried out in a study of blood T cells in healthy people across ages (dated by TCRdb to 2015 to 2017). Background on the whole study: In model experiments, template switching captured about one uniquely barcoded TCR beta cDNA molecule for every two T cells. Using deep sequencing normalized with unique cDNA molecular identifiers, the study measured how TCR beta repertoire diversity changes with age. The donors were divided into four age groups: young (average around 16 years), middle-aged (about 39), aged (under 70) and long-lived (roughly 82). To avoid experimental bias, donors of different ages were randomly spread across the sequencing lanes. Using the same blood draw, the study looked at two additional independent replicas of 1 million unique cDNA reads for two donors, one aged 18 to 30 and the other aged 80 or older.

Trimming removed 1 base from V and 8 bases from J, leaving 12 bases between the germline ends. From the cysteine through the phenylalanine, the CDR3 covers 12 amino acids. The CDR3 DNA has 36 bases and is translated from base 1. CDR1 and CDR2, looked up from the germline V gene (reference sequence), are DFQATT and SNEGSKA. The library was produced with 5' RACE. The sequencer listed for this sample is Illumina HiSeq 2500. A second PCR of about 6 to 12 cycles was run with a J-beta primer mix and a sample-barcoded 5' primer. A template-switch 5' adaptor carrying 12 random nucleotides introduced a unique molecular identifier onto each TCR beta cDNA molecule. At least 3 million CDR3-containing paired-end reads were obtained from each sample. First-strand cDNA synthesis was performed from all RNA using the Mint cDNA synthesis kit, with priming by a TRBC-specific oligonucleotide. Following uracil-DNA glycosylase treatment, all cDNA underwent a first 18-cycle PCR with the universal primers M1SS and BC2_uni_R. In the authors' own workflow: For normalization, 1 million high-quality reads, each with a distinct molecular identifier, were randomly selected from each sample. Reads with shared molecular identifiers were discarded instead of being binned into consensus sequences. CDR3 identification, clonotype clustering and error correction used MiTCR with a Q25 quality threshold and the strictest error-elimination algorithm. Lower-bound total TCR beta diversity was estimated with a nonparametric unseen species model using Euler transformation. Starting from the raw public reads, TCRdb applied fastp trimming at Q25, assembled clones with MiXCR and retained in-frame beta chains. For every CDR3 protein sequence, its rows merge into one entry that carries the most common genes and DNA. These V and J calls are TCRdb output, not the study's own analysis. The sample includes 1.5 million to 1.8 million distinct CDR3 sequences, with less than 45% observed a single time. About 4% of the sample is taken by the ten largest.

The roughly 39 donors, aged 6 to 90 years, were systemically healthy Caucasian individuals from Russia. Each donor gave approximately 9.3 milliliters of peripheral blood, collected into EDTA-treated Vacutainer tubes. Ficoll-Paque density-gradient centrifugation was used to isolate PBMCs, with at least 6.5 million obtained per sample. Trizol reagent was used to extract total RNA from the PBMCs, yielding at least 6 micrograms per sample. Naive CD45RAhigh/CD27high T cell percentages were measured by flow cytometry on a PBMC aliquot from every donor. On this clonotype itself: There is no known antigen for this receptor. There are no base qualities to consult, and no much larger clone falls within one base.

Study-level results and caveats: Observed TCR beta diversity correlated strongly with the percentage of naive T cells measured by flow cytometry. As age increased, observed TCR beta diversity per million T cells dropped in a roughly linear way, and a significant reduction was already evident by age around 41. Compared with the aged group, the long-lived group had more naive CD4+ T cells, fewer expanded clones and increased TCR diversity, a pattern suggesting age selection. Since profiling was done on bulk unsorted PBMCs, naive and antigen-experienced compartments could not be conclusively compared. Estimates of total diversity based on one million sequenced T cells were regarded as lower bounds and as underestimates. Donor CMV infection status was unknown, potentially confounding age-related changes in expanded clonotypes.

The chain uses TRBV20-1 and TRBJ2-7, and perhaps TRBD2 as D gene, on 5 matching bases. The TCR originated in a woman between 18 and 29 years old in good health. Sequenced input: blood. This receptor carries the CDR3 CSARGASNKQYF. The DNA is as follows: TGCAGTGCTAGAGGGGCTAGCAACAAGCAGTACTTC.